This TCR beta chain appears in the sequencing data of a study of a mutant IDH1 vaccine in newly diagnosed glioma. Worth noting for this clone: Its antigen is undetermined.

Some clones are missing from TCRdb's copy, which holds only in-frame ones; the method was immunoSEQ multiplex PCR. The sample has some 30,000 clones, 90% seen once. CDR3 length equals 15 residues. Germline CDR1 and CDR2: KGHSY and FQNENV. V lost 4 bases and J lost 2; bases outside the gene matches: 7. Time point noted: week 11, during vaccination. Every vaccination contained 300 ug of the mutant IDH1 20-mer peptide and was paired with topical imiquimod. Material: PBMCs, obtained from a glioma patient whose treatment included an IDH1 peptide vaccine. The chain couples TRBV16 to TRBJ1-1; 7 nucleotides align to TRBD1. The clonotype originates from a man aged 18 to 30 with glioma. CDR3 coding DNA: TGTGCCAGCAGCCCCCGGGGAGGGGGCAACACTGAAGCTTTCTTT. Translating it yields CASSPRGGGNTEAFF.